The clone carrying this T cell receptor (beta chain) was counted a few times. Antigen specificity is unknown. The data are from a study of CD8 T cells in Susac syndrome. In the study overall: Among sequenced Susac syndrome patients, 5 or 6 had active disease and eight or nine were in remission.

TCR beta was sequenced from blood CD8+ and CD4+ T cells. After extraction with the RNeasy kit, about 0.45 to 1 ug of the RNA was reverse transcribed using random hexamers. From the immunoSEQ multiplex PCR reads, TCRdb called clonotypes with MiXCR, one entry per CDR3 protein. The repertoire holds tens of thousands of distinct CDR3 sequences, with approximately 93% as singletons. Study-wide points: In total CD8+ repertoires, under 20 Susac-specific public clones were detected, and CD8+ TEMRA repertoires contained about 5.

Sequencing used CD8+ T cells from PBMCs. The sequence was obtained from a human donor with Susac syndrome.

CDR3 loop: CASSLGISGELFF. CDR3 sequence (DNA): TGCGCCAGCAGCTTGGGGATTTCAGGGGAGCTGTTTTTT. The rearrangement joins TRBV5-1 to TRBJ2-2; no firm D call. The germline V gene has CDR1 SGHRS and CDR2 YFSETQ. CDR3 length: 13 amino acids. Trimming stripped 0 bases from V and 8 bases from J, with 8 bases between. The full variable domain, its missing parts supplied by reference TRBV5-1 and TRBJ2-2, is KAGVTQTPRYLIKTRGQQVTLSCSPISGHRSVSWYQQTPGQGLQFLFEYFSETQRNKGNFPGRFSGRQFSNSRSEMNVSTLELGDSALYLCASSLGISGELFFGEGSRLTVL.